This note documents a single TCR beta chain sequence. It has no known antigen specificity. Base qualities are not provided; no much larger clone lies one nucleotide away. The sample comes from a study of cytomegalovirus exposure and HLA in healthy donors (TCRdb year 2017). For context, the study as a whole: In an earlier analysis of under 600 of the donors, roughly 300 Gb of sequence data and approximately 120 million unique TCR beta sequences from about 179 million T cells were reported. An early release covering over 500 HLA-typed donors comprised about 290 gigabases of sequencing data and approximately 85 million unique TCR sequences. The genetic ancestry cluster associated with self-reported Caucasian donors included 65% to 90% of the 300 to 400 genotyped donors. The study aimed to test whether signatures of past pathogen exposure could be identified by cataloging public T cell receptors. The T cell repertoires of under 750 subjects were profiled by immunosequencing and related to cytomegalovirus serostatus. A separate validation cohort of roughly 110 different subjects was used in addition to the roughly 640-subject first cohort. High-throughput TCR immunosequencing, statistical association of individual TCRs with disease status, and machine learning were combined to predict cytomegalovirus infection status. In a later analysis, previously published TCR beta repertoires from more than 500 donors were re-analyzed and high-resolution HLA genotyping was added so that TCR occurrence patterns could be studied. The later analysis used no new phenotypic data to find candidate immune exposures, relying instead on TCR beta sequences and their occurrence across donors. An earlier analysis of around 540 of the donors applied high-throughput TCR beta sequencing to assess whether each TCR beta V gene segment acted as functional or pseudogenic. Alongside the repertoire data, information on donor age, sex, ethnicity and CMV serostatus was compiled. A later genetic analysis took genome-wide SNP genotypes for about three fifths of the 666 donors and used that subset as a discovery cohort. All discovery cohort repertoires had been generated on a single sequencing platform. Both class I and class II loci were covered by HLA typing, at four-digit resolution. Typing coverage differed by locus: A, B, C, DRB1 and DQB1 were typed in roughly 620-640 donors, DQA1 in about 560, DPA1 in 606, and DPB1 in 472. Because of strong linkage in the cohort, roughly five DR-DQ haplotypes were treated as single units for association and clustering. On average, roughly 250,000 unique TCR beta nucleotide sequences were sequenced per donor among several hundred genotyped donors of the cohort, with about 19% of those sequences being non-productive.

CDR1 and CDR2 (SGHVS, FQNEAQ) derive from the germline V gene. The CDR3 covers 19 residues, taking in both the cysteine and the phenylalanine. The entry retains the CDR3 DNA only, 57 bases that are in frame from base 1. V trim: 5 bases; J trim: 0 bases; unmatched bases: 14. The cohort consisted of 600 to 700 healthy bone marrow donors. At the time of sampling, every cohort member was nominally healthy, though immune exposures that went unrecorded were likely present. The donor tested CMV seropositive and was one of the 289 seropositive cohort members. Each donor provided a peripheral blood sample, and peripheral blood mononuclear cells were used for TCR beta sequencing. The Qiagen DNeasy Blood Extraction Kit was used to extract genomic DNA from the blood cell samples. General study outcomes and caveats: A later analysis found that TCR association rates varied across HLA loci, with DRB1 alleles showing the most associated TCRs and HLA-C alleles the fewest. Some IMGT-functional V segments, including TRBV6-2 and TRBV6-3, could not be distinguished by the 87-base-pair reads and were therefore excluded. Linkage disequilibrium might explain the correlated functional status among segregating V segments, but an unknown experimental factor could not be ruled out. According to a later analysis, most CMV-associated TCR beta chains appeared to be HLA-restricted, and the HLA associations seemed to be driven largely by CMV exposure. In both the original and validation cohorts, the classifier was reported to diagnose cytomegalovirus status with high specificity and sensitivity. A further reported finding was that TCR beta sequences accurately predicted the HLA-A and HLA-B alleles for most subjects in the first cohort. The study gave a list of under 200 TCR beta chains associated with cytomegalovirus. V-gene and J-gene trimming of TCR beta chains was associated with a missense DCLRE1C variant in a later genetic analysis, and the association was replicated in an independent cohort. While some public TCRs were present in many individuals, most TCR sequences turned up only very rarely across donors. An earlier analysis of approximately 570 of the donors showed that most TCR beta V segments appeared in productive rearrangements either about 87% or about 30% of the time, which broadly matched IMGT annotations. The authors suggested that the approach could potentially be extended to other disease states and immunological phenotypes. In a later genetic analysis, fewer N-insertions in productive TCRs were reported among donors in an Asian-associated ancestry cluster than the roughly 710-donor mean. Because counts were too low, under 20 rarely observed V segments, including chromosome 9 orphons, were left out of the earlier analysis of 500 to 750 of the donors. The only immune exposure information available for the cohort was CMV serostatus. According to a later analysis, parvovirus B19, influenza, CMV and Epstein-Barr virus appeared linked to several top co-occurrence clusters. In this cohort, only TCR beta chains were sequenced, and detectable features were limited by the absence of alpha or paired-chain data. When HLA alleles, especially DR and DQ, strongly co-occurred, TCR associations were difficult to assign to individual alleles. Compared with equally common non-associated chains, HLA-associated TCR beta chains in a later analysis were more clonally expanded and had lower generation probabilities. Sequencing depth was assumed to be roughly uniform across donors in the presence/absence analyses, though that assumption may not hold. HLA typing was unavailable for some donors at each locus, so association tests used only the typed subset. A few of the identified cytomegalovirus-associated TCR beta chains were confirmed in vitro to be specific for cytomegalovirus antigens. Specific HLA alleles were associated with 16,951 TCR beta sequences at a false discovery rate of 0.05 in a later analysis. A group of highly shared sequence variants was considered likely to be a technical artifact of the sequencing pipeline.

The library came from the immunoSEQ multiplex PCR assay. For the multiplex PCR, a mixture combining 60 forward primers for TCR Vbeta segments and 13 reverse primers for TCR Jbeta segments was used. Amplification of the CDR3 region of rearranged TCR beta genes was performed with a multiplex PCR assay on genomic DNA. The amplified TCR beta libraries were sequenced on the Illumina HiSeq System as 87-base-pair reads. In the original analysis: A later analysis tallied tens of millions of unique TCR beta chains across the 700 or so repertoires, and approximately 9.9 million of those chains were shared by two or more donors. Raw reads were error-corrected and collapsed into unique sequences with a nearest-neighbor algorithm that merged closely related sequences to remove PCR and sequencing errors. To assign V, D and J gene segments, CDR3 sequences were aligned to IMGT reference sequences. Each retained sequence needed at least a six-nucleotide match to both a V gene segment and a J gene segment. A rearrangement was called productive if the CDR3 had no stop codons and remained in frame with V and J, and every other rearrangement was called non-productive. Following IMGT convention, CDR3 was defined as the stretch from the second conserved V-encoded cysteine to the conserved J-encoded phenylalanine. In an earlier analysis of around 540 of the donors, sequences lacking an unambiguous match to a single V gene segment were excluded. An earlier analysis of some 500 of the donors classified V segments as functional when productive rearrangements were above 56.7% and as segregating when the standard deviation between donors was above 5%. To diagnose cytomegalovirus status from the catalog of TCR beta chain sequences, a statistical classification framework was built. In a later analysis, V and J genes were assigned by comparing TCR nucleotide sequences against IMGT/GENE-DB human TR gene sequences. A later analysis assigned CDR3 sequences and most-parsimonious VDJ recombination scenarios with the TCRdist pipeline. In a later analysis, each TCR beta chain was defined by its CDR3 amino acid sequence together with its V-gene family, and reads lacking a unique V-gene family were excluded. As a way to deal with suspected cross-contamination and a sequencing artifact, a later analysis dropped roughly 620 nucleotide sequences that were highly shared and had low generation probability. A later analysis calculated a clonal expansion index for each public chain from normalized within-repertoire ranks of inferred template counts. In a later analysis, generation probabilities were computed using a VDJ recombination model fitted to out-of-frame rearrangements, and the results were checked against IGoR. A later analysis scored TCR-TCR, TCR-HLA and TCR-CMV co-occurrence with hypergeometric tests, applying a repertoire-size bias correction to TCR pairs. In a later analysis, false discovery rates were estimated by permuting HLA or CMV assignments 20 times. A later analysis grouped co-occurring TCRs with DBSCAN, adding TCRdist sequence similarity when clustering within HLA-allele-positive subsets. For co-occurrence clustering, repertoires with fewer than 30,000 or more than 120,000 public chains were excluded, along with about five repertoires with anomalous nucleotide sharing. The immuneACCESS repertoire file appears here via TCRdb, limited to in-frame rearrangements. These files lack a portion of the clones; in checked studies, under half of the deficit traces to unresolved V genes, and the cause of the others is not known. The D gene and trimming were derived from the DNA, and the V and J assignments and clone size from that table. Present in this sample are approximately 260,000 clones, roughly four fifths of which were seen just once. The biggest ten clones account for about 2% of the sample.

This receptor was identified in a woman in her forties in good health and CMV-seropositive. Sequencing was carried out using PBMCs. The receptor chain draws on TRBV7-8 and TRBJ2-2; 8 central nucleotides agree with TRBD2. The DNA reads as follows: TGTGCCAGCAGCAAAGGGGGGCTAGCGGGTTCTGCGAACACCGGGGAGCTGTTTTTT. The resulting protein is CASSKGGLAGSANTGELFF.